This T cell receptor (beta chain) stems from a study of cytomegalovirus exposure and HLA in healthy donors. General study results and limits: The CMV antigen specificity of a few CMV-associated chains was confirmed through in vitro analysis. About 87% or about 30% of the time was how often most TCR beta V segments were productive, according to an earlier analysis.

CDR1 GTSNPN and CDR2 SVGIG come from the germline V gene (reference sequence). This CDR3 spans 13 amino acids. Trimming cost V 2 bases and J 8 bases; bases outside gene matches: 7. Turning to this clone: What it recognizes is unknown.

The PCR made use of 60 Vbeta and 13 Jbeta primers. This table comes from immunoSEQ multiplex PCR, and its TCRdb copy is limited to in-frame clones, with some not included. Of approximately 89,000 clones listed, 65% to 80% are singletons. The receptor was isolated from a man aged 25 to 40 in good health and CMV-seropositive. The sequenced sample consisted of PBMCs. This chain connects TRBV30 to TRBJ1-2, with 8 nucleotides matching TRBD1. The CDR3 reads CAWSRDRSGGYTF. The CDR3 DNA reads TGTGCCTGGAGTCGGGACAGGTCGGGGGGCTACACCTTC.